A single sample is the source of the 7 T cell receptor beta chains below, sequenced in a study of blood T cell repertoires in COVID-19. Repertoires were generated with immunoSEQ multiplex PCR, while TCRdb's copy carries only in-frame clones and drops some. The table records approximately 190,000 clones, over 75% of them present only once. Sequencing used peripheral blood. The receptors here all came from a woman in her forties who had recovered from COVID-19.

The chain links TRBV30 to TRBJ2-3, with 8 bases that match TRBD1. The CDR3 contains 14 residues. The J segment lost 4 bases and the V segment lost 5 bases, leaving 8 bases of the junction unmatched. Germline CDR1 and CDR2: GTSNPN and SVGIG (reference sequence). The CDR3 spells CAWAAPGGSDTQYF. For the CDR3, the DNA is TGTGCCTGGGCAGCCCCAGGGGGCTCAGATACGCAGTATTTT.

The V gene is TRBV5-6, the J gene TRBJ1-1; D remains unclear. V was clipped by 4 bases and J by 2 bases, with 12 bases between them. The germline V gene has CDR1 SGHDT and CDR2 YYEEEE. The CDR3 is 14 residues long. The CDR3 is CASSKDRVNTEAFF. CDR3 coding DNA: TGTGCCAGCAGCAAAGACCGGGTAAACACTGAAGCTTTCTTT.

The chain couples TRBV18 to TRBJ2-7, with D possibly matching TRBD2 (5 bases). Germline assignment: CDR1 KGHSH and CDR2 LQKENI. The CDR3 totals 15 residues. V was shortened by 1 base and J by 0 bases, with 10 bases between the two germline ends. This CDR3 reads CASSPLRAVSYEQYF. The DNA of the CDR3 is TGTGCCAGCTCACCACTCAGAGCGGTCTCCTACGAGCAGTACTTC.

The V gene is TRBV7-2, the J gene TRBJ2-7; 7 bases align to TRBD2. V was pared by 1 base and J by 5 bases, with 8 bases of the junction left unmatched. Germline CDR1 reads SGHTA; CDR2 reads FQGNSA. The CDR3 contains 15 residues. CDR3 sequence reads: CASSLGAGAGNEQYF. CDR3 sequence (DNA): TGTGCCAGCAGCTTAGGGGCGGGAGCGGGCAACGAGCAGTACTTC.

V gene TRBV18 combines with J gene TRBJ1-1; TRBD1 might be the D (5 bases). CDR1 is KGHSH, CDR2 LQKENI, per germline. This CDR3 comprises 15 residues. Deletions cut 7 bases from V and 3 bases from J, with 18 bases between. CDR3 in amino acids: CASYVSVGLDTEAFF. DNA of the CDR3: TGTGCCAGCTACGTATCGGTGGGGCTTGACACTGAAGCTTTCTTT.

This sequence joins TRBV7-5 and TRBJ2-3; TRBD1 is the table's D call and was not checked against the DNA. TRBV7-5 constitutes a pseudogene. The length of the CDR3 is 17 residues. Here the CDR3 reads CVRSPGTGKTSTDTQYF. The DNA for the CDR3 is TGTGTCAGAAGCCCAGGGACAGGGAAAACTAGCACAGATACGCAGTATTTT.

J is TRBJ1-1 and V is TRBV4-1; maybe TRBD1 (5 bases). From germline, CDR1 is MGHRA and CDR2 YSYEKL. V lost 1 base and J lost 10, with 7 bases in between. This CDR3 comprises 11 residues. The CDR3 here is CASSQGRGAFF. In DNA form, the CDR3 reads TGCGCCAGCAGCCAAGGAAGGGGAGCTTTCTTT.